The sequence of this T cell receptor (beta chain) was determined in a study of OX40 agonist ivuxolimab in advanced cancers. As for the study in general: Ivuxolimab was administered intravenously to patients at 0.01 to 10 mg/kg every 2 weeks. Patients enrolled in dose escalation were diagnosed with hepatocellular carcinoma, melanoma, renal cell or head and neck cancer. Regarding the study as a whole: Both blood CD4+ and CD8+ T cells showed clonal growth by week 6 at 0.1 to 3.0 mg/kg. The investigators did not determine what antigen specificity the expanded peripheral T cells had.

The CDR3 has 15 residues. Trimming cost V 5 bases and J 4 bases; bases outside gene matches: 8. CDR1 is SGHVS, CDR2 FQNEAQ, per germline. As for this clone: What it recognizes is unknown.

Assay: immunoSEQ multiplex PCR; the TCRdb copy retains only in-frame clones and omits some. This sample carries 50,000 to 70,000 clones, about 90% of them seen once, and the ten largest clones take less than 5%. The genes are TRBV7-8 and TRBJ1-1; 9 bases agree with TRBD1. The sample in question was CD4+ or CD8+ T cells sorted from blood, obtained in a trial of the OX40 agonist ivuxolimab. The source is an adult with an advanced solid tumor such as melanoma, head and neck, liver or kidney cancer. CDR3 coding DNA: TGTGCCAGCAGCCCAAAGGACAGGGGCCGCACTGAAGCTTTCTTT. Translating gives CASSPKDRGRTEAFF.